A single sample is the source of the 24 T cell receptor beta chains below, sequenced in a study of OX40 agonist ivuxolimab in advanced cancers. Sequenced by immunoSEQ multiplex PCR; TCRdb stores in-frame clones only, minus some. Among about 76,000 clones listed, 65% to 90% were seen once. The specimen was CD4+ or CD8+ T cells sorted from blood, collected in a trial of the OX40 agonist ivuxolimab. The receptor set was obtained from an adult with an advanced solid tumor such as melanoma, head and neck, liver or kidney cancer.

V is TRBV6-6 and J is TRBJ2-3; D is ambiguous. There are 14 residues in the CDR3. Germline CDR1 is MNHNY and CDR2 is SVGAGI (reference sequence). Trimming removed 0 bases at V and 0 bases at J, with 4 bases between. The CDR3 region is CASSYSDSTDTQYF. The DNA for the CDR3 is TGTGCCAGCAGTTACTCGGACAGCACAGATACGCAGTATTTT.

The chain links TRBV2 to TRBJ2-5; the D is unclear. Trimming stripped 4 bases from V and 2 bases from J, with 8 bases between. CDR3 size: 13 residues. Germline CDR1 and CDR2: SNHLY and FYNNEI. The CDR3: CASSGYRQETQYF. The CDR3 bases are TGTGCCAGCAGTGGCTACCGACAAGAGACCCAGTACTTC.

CDR3 residues: CASSFARGGAGGYTF. The CDR3 nucleotides are TGTGCCAGCAGCTTTGCGCGAGGGGGCGCAGGTGGCTACACCTTC. The chain recombines TRBV5-6 with TRBJ1-2, with 7 positions matching TRBD1. Unmatched junction bases numbered 11, after V lost 2 bases and J lost 7 bases. This CDR3 spans 15 amino acids. Germline CDR1 reads SGHDT; CDR2 reads YYEEEE. Complete variable domain (other parts from reference TRBV5-6 and TRBJ1-2): DAGVTQSPTHLIKTRGQQVTLRCSPKSGHDTVSWYQQALGQGPQFIFQYYEEEERQRGNFPDRFSGHQFPNYSSELNVNALLLGDSALYLCASSFARGGAGGYTFGSGTRLTVV.

This sequence joins TRBV18 and TRBJ2-5; the D gene is possibly TRBD2 (7 bases). The CDR3 extends over 14 amino acids. Trimming took 4 bases from V and 2 from J, leaving 11 bases between them. Germline lookup yields CDR1 KGHSH and CDR2 LQKENI. The CDR3 sequence: CASSRRGRQETQYF. The CDR3 nucleotides are TGTGCCAGCTCACGGCGGGGGCGACAAGAGACCCAGTACTTC. Full variable domain (remainder filled in from reference TRBV18 and TRBJ2-5): NAGVMQNPRHLVRRRGQEARLRCSPMKGHSHVYWYRQLPEEGLKFMVYLQKENIIDESGMPKERFSAEFPKEGPSILRIQQVVRGDSAAYFCASSRRGRQETQYFGPGTRLLVL.

The chain has TRBV5-6 and TRBJ2-3; D remains unclear. Germline V CDR1 and CDR2: SGHDT, YYEEEE. This CDR3 has 15 amino acids. The germline V and J ends were trimmed by 3 bases and 0 bases, with 11 bases remaining between them. The CDR3 sequence is CASSWQATSTDTQYF. CDR3 DNA: TGTGCCAGCAGCTGGCAGGCGACTAGCACAGATACGCAGTATTTT.

The J gene is TRBJ1-3, the V gene TRBV7-2; 9 bases fit TRBD1. J gave up 4 bases and V 5 bases, and 3 bases lay outside the gene matches. The length of the CDR3 is 14 residues. Germline V gene sequence: CDR1 SGHTA, CDR2 FQGNSA. As DNA, the CDR3 is TGTGCCAGCAGCACCGGGACAGGGGGAAACACCATATATTTT. Protein product: CASSTGTGGNTIYF.

The chain uses TRBV18 and TRBJ1-1; no definite D call. This CDR3 contains 15 residues. V was cut by 1 base and J by 4 bases, with 13 bases left in between. Germline CDR1 reads KGHSH; CDR2 reads LQKENI. Here the CDR3 DNA reads TGTGCCAGCTCACCACGTCCGGTTGAGGGCACTGAAGCTTTCTTT. It specifies CASSPRPVEGTEAFF. The variable domain in full, completed from reference TRBV18 and TRBJ1-1, reads NAGVMQNPRHLVRRRGQEARLRCSPMKGHSHVYWYRQLPEEGLKFMVYLQKENIIDESGMPKERFSAEFPKEGPSILRIQQVVRGDSAAYFCASSPRPVEGTEAFFGQGTRLTVV.

CDR3 amino acids: CASSLAAGASQETQYF. The CDR3 DNA follows: TGTGCCAGCAGCTTAGCCGCAGGCGCCTCCCAAGAGACCCAGTACTTC. The chain uses TRBV7-2 and TRBJ2-5; D unresolved. The CDR3 is made up of 16 amino acids. Germline CDR1 is SGHTA and CDR2 is FQGNSA. The V end was cut by 0 bases, the J end by 1 base, with 12 bases between.

The chain is built from TRBV11-2 and TRBJ1-6; D gene uncertain. V lost 4 bases to trimming and J lost 11 bases, with 9 bases between them. There are 12 residues in the CDR3. CDR1 is SGHAT and CDR2 is FQNNGV in the germline V gene. Here the CDR3 DNA reads TGTGCCAGCAGCTCTCAAATCCCACCCCTCCACTTT. Translated, it gives CASSSQIPPLHF.

In this sample, this clone turned up once. The CDR3 bases are TGTGCCACCAGCAGAGATCAGGGGGCTAGCACAGATACGCAGTATTTT. This encodes CATSRDQGASTDTQYF. The V and J genes are TRBV15 and TRBJ2-3, with 8 positions matching TRBD1. The CDR3 spans 16 residues. The V gene end was trimmed by 0 bases and the J gene end by 0 bases; junction bases not matched to a gene: 2. Germline V gives CDR1 LNHNV, CDR2 YYDKDF (reference sequence).

This chain uses TRBV18 with TRBJ1-1; 8 bases align to TRBD1. There are 17 residues in the CDR3. Germline V gives CDR1 KGHSH, CDR2 LQKENI. V was pared by 1 base and J by 1 base, with 8 bases of the junction left unmatched. The CDR3 region is CASSPLADRGRNTEAFF. The DNA of the CDR3 is TGTGCCAGCTCACCACTGGCCGACAGGGGAAGGAACACTGAAGCTTTCTTT.

The chain couples TRBV5-6 to TRBJ2-3; D possibly corresponds to TRBD2 (5 bases). V shed 3 bases and J shed 3 bases, with 8 bases lying between them. The CDR3 runs 13 residues. Germline lookup yields CDR1 SGHDT and CDR2 YYEEEE. CDR3 protein: CASSYRGTDTQYF. DNA of the CDR3: TGTGCCAGCAGCTATCGGGGTACAGATACGCAGTATTTT.

V usage is TRBV7-8 and J usage is TRBJ2-7; 9 nucleotides agree with TRBD2. The germline CDR1 and CDR2 sequences are SGHVS and FQNEAQ. This CDR3 has 18 amino acids. V shed 5 bases, J shed 4 bases, and the junction held 18 bases outside the gene matches. The CDR3 loop reads CASSPRRTGTSSTYEQYF. The CDR3 DNA sequence: TGTGCCAGCAGCCCTAGGCGAACCGGGACTAGCTCTACGTACGAGCAGTACTTC. Variable domain in full (rest from reference TRBV7-8 and TRBJ2-7): GAGVSQSPRYKVAKRGQDVALRCDPISGHVSLFWYQQALGQGPEFLTYFQNEAQLDKSGLPSDRFFAERPEGSVSTLKIQRTQQEDSAVYLCASSPRRTGTSSTYEQYFGPGTRLTVT.

The chain links TRBV7-2 to TRBJ1-2; 9 nucleotides line up with TRBD1. Trimming took 4 bases from V and 8 from J; bases not matched to a gene: 11. CDR1 is SGHTA and CDR2 is FQGNSA in the germline V gene. The CDR3 has 15 residues. This CDR3 is CASSSSGQGLEGYTF. The DNA of the CDR3 is TGTGCCAGCAGCTCCTCGGGACAGGGTCTAGAGGGCTACACCTTC. The entire variable domain, with the rest obtained from reference TRBV7-2 and TRBJ1-2, is as follows: GAGVSQSPSNKVTEKGKDVELRCDPISGHTALYWYRQSLGQGLEFLIYFQGNSAPDKSGLPSDRFSAERTGGSVSTLTIQRTQQEDSAVYLCASSSSGQGLEGYTFGSGTRLTVV.

The genes are TRBV5-1 and TRBJ1-4; perhaps TRBD1 as D (6 bases). Trimming took 4 bases from V and 7 from J, leaving 11 bases between them. The CDR3 sequence is 13 residues long. Per germline, CDR1 SGHRS and CDR2 YFSETQ. The CDR3 DNA follows: TGCGCCAGCAGCGCCCGGACAGCTGAAAAACTGTTTTTT. Its translation: CASSARTAEKLFF.

This chain links TRBV21-1 with TRBJ2-2; whether TRBD1, the table's D call, matches the DNA was not checked. TRBV21-1 has pseudogene status. CDR3 length: 15 amino acids. CDR3 bases: TGTGCCATCCCACTCCGGGACAGGGACACCGGGGAGCTGTTTTTT. Its protein is CAIPLRDRDTGELFF.

The chain carries TRBV5-6 and TRBJ2-7; no reliable D call. Trimming removed 0 bases from V and 2 bases from J, with 9 bases in between. CDR3 length: 14 residues. Germline V CDR1 and CDR2: SGHDT, YYEEEE. In DNA, the CDR3 is TGTGCCAGCAGCTTGGCTGGTCAAACCTACGAGCAGTACTTC. Amino acid sequence: CASSLAGQTYEQYF.

The V gene is TRBV4-2, the J gene TRBJ1-5; D gene unclear. Germline V gene data show CDR1 as LGHNA and CDR2 as YNFKEQ. V lost 3 bases and J lost 4, with 13 bases in between. The length of the CDR3 is 15 residues. CDR3 sequence (DNA): TGTGCCAGCAGCCAGAGGCGAAACCAAAATCAGCCCCAGCATTTT. This sequence encodes CASSQRRNQNQPQHF.

The chain is built from TRBV4-3 and TRBJ1-4, with D hard to call. Germline V gives CDR1 LGHNA, CDR2 YSLEER. The CDR3 consists of 13 residues. V gave up 1 base and J gave up 7 bases, with 7 bases separating them. CDR3 sequence (DNA): TGCGCCAGCAGCCAAGCCCCGGCTGAAAAACTGTTTTTT. It codes for CASSQAPAEKLFF.

The chain is built from TRBV6-6 and TRBJ2-5, with D perhaps TRBD2 (5 bases). The CDR3 runs 14 residues. With 0 bases removed from V and 1 base from J, the gap between germline ends came to 6 bases. Germline lookup yields CDR1 MNHNY and CDR2 SVGAGI (reference sequence). This CDR3 is CASSYSGSQETQYF. The CDR3 DNA is TGTGCCAGCAGTTACTCGGGGAGCCAAGAGACCCAGTACTTC.

V usage is TRBV6-5 and J usage is TRBJ1-5, with a tentative D call TRBD1 (5 bases). CDR1 is MNHEY, CDR2 SVGAGI, per germline. Trimming removed 0 bases from V and 7 bases from J, with 16 bases in between. CDR3 length equals 16 residues. The CDR3 DNA follows: TGTGCCAGCAGTTACTCGATGGCGGGGGTCGGGCAGCCCCAGCATTTT. It encodes CASSYSMAGVGQPQHF.

The V and J genes are TRBV6-5 and TRBJ1-3; D is ambiguous. The CDR3 is made up of 15 amino acids. Germline V gene data show CDR1 as MNHEY and CDR2 as SVGAGI. V lost 8 bases and J 0 bases, leaving 14 bases between the germline ends. The CDR3 DNA reads as TGTGCCAGCGGGGAGATCGCGCCCTCTGGAAACACCATATATTTT. It translates to CASGEIAPSGNTIYF.

The rearrangement links TRBV29-1 to TRBJ2-1; 11 nucleotides match TRBD2. The CDR3 length is 13 residues. The V gene's germline CDR1 is SQVTM and CDR2 ANQGSEA. V lost 2 bases to trimming and J lost 11 bases; unmatched junction nucleotides: 5. CDR3 protein: CSVETSGGVKQFF. CDR3 sequence (DNA): TGCAGCGTTGAAACTAGCGGGGGTGTTAAGCAGTTCTTC.

The chain is built from TRBV10-3 and TRBJ2-3, with TRBD2 matching over 13 bases. The CDR3 runs 14 residues. J lost 8 bases, V lost 6 bases, and 5 bases had no gene match. Germline values: CDR1 ENHRY, CDR2 SYGVKD. The CDR3 here is CAISGGLAGITQYF. Written as DNA, the CDR3 is TGTGCCATCAGCGGGGGACTAGCGGGAATTACGCAGTATTTT.